Described below is a single T cell receptor beta chain sequence and its context. These data belong to a study of T cell clones after liver transplantation. The assay was immunoSEQ multiplex PCR, and TCRdb's table has in-frame clones only and misses some. The sample records just under 60,000 clones, less than 85% being singletons. CDR1 SGHDT and CDR2 YYEEEE come from the germline V gene. The CDR3 is 12 amino acids. Trimming took 3 bases from V and 8 from J, leaving 11 bases between them. Sample: CD4+ T cells from blood, taken at the approximately 15-month timepoint. The chain couples TRBV5-6 to TRBJ1-2; D gene uncertain. The receptor's source is a human patient who received a liver transplant. Some T cells may trace back to the graft donor. The CDR3 DNA reads TGTGCCAGCAGCTCGGTGGATGCGGGCTACACCTTC. Protein sequence: CASSSVDAGYTF.